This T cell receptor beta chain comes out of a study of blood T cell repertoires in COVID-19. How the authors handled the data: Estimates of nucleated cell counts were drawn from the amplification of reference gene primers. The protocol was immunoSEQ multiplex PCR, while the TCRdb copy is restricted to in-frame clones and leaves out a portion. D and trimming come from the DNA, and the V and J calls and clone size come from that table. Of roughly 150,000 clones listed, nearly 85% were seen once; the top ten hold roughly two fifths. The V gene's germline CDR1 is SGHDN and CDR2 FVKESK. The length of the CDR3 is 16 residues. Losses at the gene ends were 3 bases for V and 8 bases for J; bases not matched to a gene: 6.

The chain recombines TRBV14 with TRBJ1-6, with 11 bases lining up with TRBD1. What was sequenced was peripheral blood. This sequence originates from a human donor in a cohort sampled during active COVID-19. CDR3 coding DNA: TGTGCCAGCAGCCAGATTGGACAGGGGGCTTATTCACCCCTCCACTTT. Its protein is CASSQIGQGAYSPLHF.